This is a list of T cell receptor beta chains from one sample in a study of memory CD4+ T cells and cytomegalovirus serostatus. Sequenced by immunoSEQ multiplex PCR; TCRdb stores in-frame clones only, minus some. The sample contains tens of thousands of clones, around four fifths of which appear only once. Material: memory CD4+ T cells from blood. The receptor set was obtained from an adult in good health and CMV-seronegative. Each CDR3 is given with its conserved first and last residue. D genes are given only for firm matches. For some rows the clone size is stated as once, few or many, or as a class when expanded; others skip it.

v_gene: TRBV6-6; j_gene: TRBJ1-2; d_gene: TRBD1; abundance: NA; CDR3nt: TGTGCCAGCAGACACGGACAGGAGGTTGGCTACACCTTC; CDR3aa: CASRHGQEVGYTF
v_gene: TRBV2; j_gene: TRBJ1-4; d_gene: TRBD1; abundance: NA; CDR3nt: TGTGCCAGCAGTATAACAGGGGGCTTAAAAGAAAAACTGTTTTTT; CDR3aa: CASSITGGLKEKLFF
v_gene: TRBV6-5; j_gene: TRBJ2-5; d_gene: NA; abundance: NA; CDR3nt: TGTGCCAGCAGTTACTCCCGGTCCCACGGAAAGACCCAGTACTTC; CDR3aa: CASSYSRSHGKTQYF
v_gene: TRBV2; j_gene: TRBJ2-3; d_gene: NA; abundance: NA; CDR3nt: TGTGCCAGCAGCGGACAGAGCACAGATACGCAGTATTTT; CDR3aa: CASSGQSTDTQYF
v_gene: TRBV6-5; j_gene: TRBJ2-5; d_gene: NA; abundance: NA; CDR3nt: TGTGCCAGCAGTTACAGGGGGCAAGAGACCCAGTACTTC; CDR3aa: CASSYRGQETQYF
v_gene: TRBV2; j_gene: TRBJ1-1; d_gene: TRBD1; abundance: NA; CDR3nt: TGTGCCAGCAGTTTAACACCTCCGGGACAGGGGAACACTGAAGCTTTCTTT; CDR3aa: CASSLTPPGQGNTEAFF
v_gene: TRBV6-1; j_gene: TRBJ1-6; d_gene: NA; abundance: NA; CDR3nt: TGTGCCAGCAGTGTGGGCGGTTCGAACGGGAAATCCCTCCACTTT; CDR3aa: CASSVGGSNGKSLHF
v_gene: TRBV4-1; j_gene: TRBJ2-5; d_gene: NA; abundance: few; CDR3nt: TGCGCCAGCAGCCAAGAGGGGGCAGTAAGACGGATCCAAGAGACCCAGTACTTC; CDR3aa: CASSQEGAVRRIQETQYF
v_gene: TRBV7-8; j_gene: TRBJ1-2; d_gene: NA; abundance: NA; CDR3nt: TGTGCCAGCAGCCCGACCTGGGACAACTATGGCTACACCTTC; CDR3aa: CASSPTWDNYGYTF
v_gene: TRBV19; j_gene: TRBJ2-3; d_gene: TRBD2; abundance: NA; CDR3nt: TGTGCCAGTAGTATGCCGGGACTAGCGGGGGGCAAGGCAGATACGCAGTATTTT; CDR3aa: CASSMPGLAGGKADTQYF
v_gene: TRBV5-4; j_gene: TRBJ2-5; d_gene: NA; abundance: NA; CDR3nt: TGTGCCAGCAGTTTTCTCGGGATGCAAGAGACCCAGTACTTC; CDR3aa: CASSFLGMQETQYF
v_gene: TRBV7-2; j_gene: TRBJ2-7; d_gene: NA; abundance: NA; CDR3nt: TGTGCCAGCAGCTTAGCGCTCGGGGGCGCCTACGAGCAGTACTTC; CDR3aa: CASSLALGGAYEQYF
v_gene: TRBV18; j_gene: TRBJ1-4; d_gene: NA; abundance: NA; CDR3nt: TGTGCCAGCTCACCTCCTATTACGTCCAGTCGGGAAAAACTGTTTTTT; CDR3aa: CASSPPITSSREKLFF
v_gene: TRBV5-1; j_gene: TRBJ2-1; d_gene: NA; abundance: NA; CDR3nt: TGCGCCAGCAGCTCGCGCCCTCTCCGGGATGAGCAGTTCTTC; CDR3aa: CASSSRPLRDEQFF
v_gene: TRBV5-4; j_gene: TRBJ1-2; d_gene: NA; abundance: NA; CDR3nt: TGTGCCAGCAGCTTGGCCGGGACGCTGTATGGCTACACCTTC; CDR3aa: CASSLAGTLYGYTF
v_gene: TRBV2; j_gene: TRBJ1-5; d_gene: NA; abundance: few; CDR3nt: TGTGCCAGCAGTGAATCCCGGGGGAATCAGCCCCAGCATTTT; CDR3aa: CASSESRGNQPQHF
v_gene: TRBV5-1; j_gene: TRBJ2-2; d_gene: NA; abundance: NA; CDR3nt: TGCGCCAGTATGGGGGGGCTCACCGGGGAGCTGTTTTTT; CDR3aa: CASMGGLTGELFF
v_gene: TRBV18; j_gene: TRBJ2-7; d_gene: NA; abundance: NA; CDR3nt: TGTGCCAGCTCACCCCAGGGAGGGGGACCCTACGAGCAGTACTTC; CDR3aa: CASSPQGGGPYEQYF
v_gene: TRBV4-3; j_gene: TRBJ2-7; d_gene: NA; abundance: once; CDR3nt: TGCGCCAGCAGCCAAAATGGCGGCTACGAGCAGTACTTC; CDR3aa: CASSQNGGYEQYF
v_gene: TRBV7-9; j_gene: TRBJ2-5; d_gene: TRBD1; abundance: NA; CDR3nt: TGTGCCAGCAGCCCCAGGAGGACAGGGCCCGTTCGGGAGACCCAGTACTTC; CDR3aa: CASSPRRTGPVRETQYF
v_gene: TRBV18; j_gene: TRBJ1-2; d_gene: TRBD1; abundance: NA; CDR3nt: TGTGCCAGCTCAGCCAATCGGGACAGGGTACAAGGCTACACCTTC; CDR3aa: CASSANRDRVQGYTF
v_gene: TRBV6-5; j_gene: TRBJ2-5; d_gene: TRBD2; abundance: NA; CDR3nt: TGTGCCAGCAGTTACTCCGGGACTAGCCAAGAGACCCAGTACTTC; CDR3aa: CASSYSGTSQETQYF
v_gene: TRBV4-1; j_gene: TRBJ2-7; d_gene: NA; abundance: NA; CDR3nt: TGCGCCAGCAGCCAGACGCCGGGACCGATCTACGAGCAGTACTTC; CDR3aa: CASSQTPGPIYEQYF
v_gene: TRBV4-2; j_gene: TRBJ2-7; d_gene: NA; abundance: NA; CDR3nt: TGTGCCAGCAGCCAAGGGACAAAACCCGTGGGGAACGAGCAGTACTTC; CDR3aa: CASSQGTKPVGNEQYF
v_gene: TRBV6-1; j_gene: TRBJ2-7; d_gene: TRBD1; abundance: NA; CDR3nt: TGTGCCAGCAGACAAACGACAGGGGGCGCGTCCGAGCAGTACTTC; CDR3aa: CASRQTTGGASEQYF
v_gene: TRBV5-6; j_gene: TRBJ2-3; d_gene: TRBD2; abundance: NA; CDR3nt: TGTGCCAGCAGCGACGGGACTACCACAGATACGCAGTATTTT; CDR3aa: CASSDGTTTDTQYF
v_gene: TRBV6-1; j_gene: TRBJ2-7; d_gene: NA; abundance: NA; CDR3nt: TGTGCCAGCAGTGAAGCGCGGGCCTACGAGCAGTACTTC; CDR3aa: CASSEARAYEQYF
v_gene: TRBV6-1; j_gene: TRBJ1-2; d_gene: NA; abundance: once; CDR3nt: TGTGCCAGCAGTGAAGCTGGCCCTACTAACTATGGCTACACCTTC; CDR3aa: CASSEAGPTNYGYTF
v_gene: TRBV11-2; j_gene: TRBJ2-7; d_gene: TRBD1; abundance: NA; CDR3nt: TGTGCCAGCAGCCGCTCGACCGGGACAGGGTCCTACGAGCAGTACTTC; CDR3aa: CASSRSTGTGSYEQYF
v_gene: TRBV5-1; j_gene: TRBJ2-7; d_gene: NA; abundance: NA; CDR3nt: TGCGCCAGCAGCTCCACAGGGCCCTACGAGCAGTACTTC; CDR3aa: CASSSTGPYEQYF
v_gene: TRBV2; j_gene: TRBJ2-5; d_gene: NA; abundance: NA; CDR3nt: TGTGCCAGCAGTGAAGCAAGGGTGGCGGAGACCCAGTACTTC; CDR3aa: CASSEARVAETQYF
v_gene: TRBV29-1; j_gene: TRBJ1-2; d_gene: NA; abundance: NA; CDR3nt: TGCAGCGTTAAATTTCAGGAGGGCAAAGGTACCGGCTACACCTTC; CDR3aa: CSVKFQEGKGTGYTF
v_gene: TRBV5-1; j_gene: TRBJ2-1; d_gene: TRBD2; abundance: NA; CDR3nt: TGCGCCAGCAGCTTGGGGACTAGTTATGGGGAGCAGTTCTTC; CDR3aa: CASSLGTSYGEQFF
v_gene: TRBV7-6; j_gene: TRBJ2-7; d_gene: TRBD2; abundance: NA; CDR3nt: TGTGCCAGCAGCTTCGCGGGGGGGAATTACGAGCAGTACTTC; CDR3aa: CASSFAGGNYEQYF
v_gene: TRBV5-6; j_gene: TRBJ1-1; d_gene: TRBD1; abundance: NA; CDR3nt: TGTGCCAGCAGCGCCACAGGGGAATGGGCCACTGAAGCTTTCTTT; CDR3aa: CASSATGEWATEAFF
v_gene: TRBV6-1; j_gene: TRBJ1-1; d_gene: NA; abundance: NA; CDR3nt: TGTGCCAGCAGTGAAAACGGCGGGAACACTGAAGCTTTCTTT; CDR3aa: CASSENGGNTEAFF
v_gene: TRBV28; j_gene: TRBJ1-6; d_gene: NA; abundance: NA; CDR3nt: TGTGCCAGCAGTTCACAGGGACGGTCCCTCCACTTT; CDR3aa: CASSSQGRSLHF
v_gene: TRBV5-1; j_gene: TRBJ1-2; d_gene: NA; abundance: few; CDR3nt: TGCGCCAGCAGCTGGGGGGGGAAATCGGACTATGGCTACACCTTC; CDR3aa: CASSWGGKSDYGYTF